The sequence of this T cell receptor (beta chain) was determined in a study of shared clonotypes between healthy human individuals. Broader study findings: Compared with clonotypes that all four donors shared, non-shared clonotypes had lower generation probabilities.

Using immunoSEQ multiplex PCR, the repertoire was profiled, and TCRdb retains in-frame clones only, with some absent. Among a few hundred thousand clones, about 96% were seen once, and the ten largest hold approximately 0.32%. This clone was seen once. The antigen is undetermined. Looked up from germline, CDR1 is MNHNS and CDR2 is SASEGT. Unmatched junction bases numbered 10, after V lost 7 bases and J lost 5 bases. The CDR3 length is 14 residues. This TCR came from a man younger than 40 in good health. The V and J genes are TRBV6-1 and TRBJ2-7, with 8 bases matching TRBD2. Sequences were obtained from memory CD8+ T cells sorted from blood. Noted subset: CD45RO+ cells pooled with CCR7-negative TemRA cells. Here the CDR3 reads CASIESGSPHEQYF. The DNA for the CDR3 is TGTGCCAGCATAGAAAGCGGGAGCCCCCACGAGCAGTACTTC.